Listed here are 30 T cell receptor beta chains from one sample, sequenced in a study of tumor and adjacent non-tumor tissue in lung cancer (dated by TCRdb to the late 2010s). RNA was isolated from bulk, unsorted tissue, and RNA quality was assessed with a NanoDrop ND-1000 and an Agilent 2100. Normal lung samples were distant non-tumor tissue taken more than 3 cm from the tumor edge. The library was obtained by multiplex PCR. Data came from an Illumina HiSeq 2500. Following protocols modified from ARM-PCR, the researchers constructed TCRbeta libraries through three rounds of nested PCR with primers (Table S4). TCRdb itself trimmed the public reads at Q25 with fastp, ran MiXCR and retained productive beta chains. Every entry covers one CDR3 protein and lists the most common genes and DNA from its rows. The sample yields tens of thousands of distinct CDR3 sequences; more than 65% were counted once. The ten largest clones add up to around 43% of the sample.

Sequenced sample: distant non-tumor lung tissue. All receptors come from a man in his sixties or seventies with non-small cell lung cancer.

In regard to this clonotype: Germline and junction disagree at one end, which may indicate a read error. The chain is built from TRBV29-1 and TRBJ2-1, with D possibly being TRBD1 (5 bases). Germline-derived CDR1 and CDR2 are SQVTM and ANQGSEA. The CDR3 is 13 residues long. CDR3 nucleotide sequence: TGCAGCGCGATAACCAGGACACACAATGGGCAGTTCTTC. As protein: CSAITRTHNGQFF.

This chain links TRBV11-2 with TRBJ1-2; D perhaps matches TRBD1 (5 bases). This CDR3 has 14 residues. The germline V gene encodes CDR1 SGHAT and CDR2 FQNNGV. V was pared by 10 bases and J by 1 base, with 16 bases between. CDR3 residues: CAIMATEGNYGYTF. The CDR3 coding sequence is TGTGCCATCATGGCGACAGAGGGTAACTATGGCTACACCTTC. Using reference TRBV11-2 and TRBJ1-2 for the parts outside the CDR3, the full variable domain is EAGVAQSPRYKIIEKRQSVAFWCNPISGHATLYWYQQILGQGPKLLIQFQNNGVVDDSQLPKDRFSAERLKGVDSTLKIQPAKLEDSAVYLCAIMATEGNYGYTFGSGTRLTVV.

Concerning this clonotype itself: One end of the junction is discordant with germline, which a read error may explain. V usage is TRBV10-1 and J usage is TRBJ2-2; a weak D match, TRBD2 (5 bases). This CDR3 is built from 15 residues. Germline V gene data show CDR1 as WNHNN and CDR2 as SYGVQD (reference sequence). The CDR3 region is CASSDLDPNTGELLF. The CDR3 DNA is TGCGCCAGCAGTGATTTAGACCCGAACACCGGGGAGCTGTTATTT.

The table lists this clonotype with a few counts. This chain connects TRBV5-1 to TRBJ2-1; the D call may be TRBD1 or TRBD2 (5 bases each). CDR1 and CDR2 from the germline V gene are SGHRS and YFSETQ. Trimming took 4 bases from V and 8 from J, leaving 22 bases between them. CDR3 size: 16 residues. CDR3 sequence reads: CASSPQRGRRSYEQFF. The CDR3 DNA reads as TGCGCCAGCAGCCCCCAAAGGGGACGTCGTTCGTATGAGCAGTTCTTC.

V usage is TRBV7-9 and J usage is TRBJ1-2; no firm D call. CDR1 and CDR2 from the germline V gene are SEHNR and FQNEAQ (reference sequence). The CDR3 has 15 residues. V lost 1 base, J lost 4 bases, and 13 bases lay in between. Here the CDR3 reads CASSLEAPHVYGYTF. The CDR3 DNA follows: TGTGCCAGCAGCTTAGAAGCGCCTCATGTCTATGGCTACACCTTC.

This clonotype was observed at least ten times. The chain links TRBV11-2 to TRBJ2-4; maybe TRBD2 (5 bases). The CDR3 extends over 14 amino acids. Trimming took off 2 bases at V and 8 bases at J, with 13 bases between the two ends. The V gene's germline CDR1 is SGHAT and CDR2 FQNNGV. CDR3: CASSLMGALDIQYF. CDR3 sequence (DNA): TGTGCCAGCAGCTTAATGGGTGCACTAGACATTCAGTACTTC.

With regard to this clonotype: Relative to the germline gene, one junction end is altered; a read error may explain this. The V and J genes are TRBV4-2 and TRBJ2-7, with a tentative D call TRBD2 (6 bases). CDR3 length: 18 residues. The germline gives CDR1 LGHNA, CDR2 YNFKEQ. In DNA form, the CDR3 reads TGTGCCAGCAGCCAAGATCTAGGGCTTAGCGGCTACTCCTACGGGCAGTACTTC. As protein: CASSQDLGLSGYSYGQYF.

J is TRBJ2-7 and V is TRBV6-2 or TRBV6-3; TRBD2 matches 7 bases. Looked up from germline, CDR1 is MNHEY and CDR2 is SVGEGT. With 6 bases clipped from V and 3 bases from J, the junction kept 11 bases outside the gene matches. This CDR3 region has 15 residues. The CDR3 nucleotides are TGTGCCAGCAGCCAGACGGGGGGTAGCTTCTACGAGCAGTACTTC. Amino acid sequence: CASSQTGGSFYEQYF.

This clonotype came up a few times. V and J are TRBV11-3 and TRBJ2-7; the D gene is possibly TRBD1 (6 bases). This CDR3 is built from 15 residues. The V and J ends lost 5 bases and 6 bases respectively, with 20 bases between them. Germline V gene lookup returns CDR1 SGHNT and CDR2 YENEEA. In DNA form, the CDR3 reads TGTGCCAGCAGCCAAGGGACAAGTGAAACCTCCGAGCAGTACTTC. Translation gives CASSQGTSETSEQYF.

The chain uses TRBV5-5 and TRBJ2-1, with 14 positions matching TRBD2. Per germline, CDR1 SGHKS and CDR2 YYEKEE (reference sequence). The CDR3 contains 16 residues. The CDR3 DNA is TGTGACACCAGCGCACCTGGGACTAGCGGGAGCGATGAGCAGTTCTTC. It codes for CDTSAPGTSGSDEQFF.

Comment on this clonotype: Sequence at one end of the junction differs from germline and may be a read error. The V and J genes are TRBV5-1 and TRBJ2-7; a weak D match, TRBD2 (6 bases). Germline CDR1 and CDR2: SGHRS and YFSETQ. This CDR3 comprises 16 residues. CDR3 DNA sequence: TGCGCCAGCAACTTGGGGGGAACCGCTTACTCCTACGAGCAGTACTTC. It yields the protein CASNLGGTAYSYEQYF.

About this clonotype: One base away lies a much larger clone, so this may be a sequencing read error. This is likely a read error, given that the CDR3 carries no conserved phenylalanine or tryptophan at its end. This chain connects TRBV6-5 to TRBJ2-7; the D gene is possibly TRBD2 (5 bases). Trimming took 0 bases from V and 2 from J, leaving 11 bases between them. The CDR3 totals 15 residues. Germline V gene sequence: CDR1 MNHEY, CDR2 SVGAGI. The CDR3 sequence: CASSYSAGGAYEQYS. The CDR3 nucleotides read TGTGCCAGCAGTTACTCGGCGGGTGGGGCCTACGAGCAGTACTCC.

This clonotype was counted ten times or more. The DNA of the CDR3 is TGTGCCAGCAGCTCCTCCGGGACAGGGGTCGAGCAGTACTTC. Translating gives CASSSSGTGVEQYF. V usage is TRBV11-3 and J usage is TRBJ2-7, with 10 bases that match TRBD1. V lost 4 bases and J lost 6; bases outside the gene matches: 6. The CDR3 totals 14 residues. CDR1 and CDR2 (germline): SGHNT, YENEEA.

This clonotype appeared a single time. One end of the junction does not line up with germline, which may come from a read error. The V gene is TRBV11-2, the J gene TRBJ2-7; 7 nucleotides line up with TRBD1. The CDR3 totals 14 residues. The germline gives CDR1 SGHAT, CDR2 FQNNGV. CDR3 region: CASIGDSISYEQYF. As DNA, the CDR3 is TGTGCCAGCATCGGGGACAGCATAAGCTACGAGCAATACTTC.

The chain has TRBV6-1 and TRBJ2-4; D may be TRBD1 (6 bases). Trimming removed 10 bases at V and 1 base at J, with 26 bases between. The germline CDR1 and CDR2 sequences are MNHNS and SASEGT. The CDR3 runs 18 residues. CDR3 sequence (DNA): TGTGCCAACAGCGCCGGGACAAGGGATGGCTATGCCAAAAACATTCAGTACTTC. It encodes CANSAGTRDGYAKNIQYF.

Comment on this clonotype: One junction end does not reproduce the germline sequence, and a read error may be involved. This rearrangement joins TRBV4-2 to TRBJ1-1, with 8 bases that match TRBD1. Germline V CDR1 and CDR2: LGHNA, YNFKEQ. The CDR3 sequence is 15 residues long. The CDR3 nucleotides are TGTGCCAGCGGCCAAGGGGGACAGGCGGGCATTGAAGCTTTCTTT. Translating it yields CASGQGGQAGIEAFF.

With respect to this clonotype: This may arise from a read error, as a much more abundant clone is one base away. The rearrangement uses TRBV5-5 and TRBJ1-2; 11 bases map to TRBD1. Germline V gives CDR1 SGHKS, CDR2 YYEKEE (reference sequence). This CDR3 region has 14 residues. The CDR3 region is CASILGQGVGGYTF. CDR3 coding DNA: TGTGCCAGCATCTTGGGACAGGGGGTCGGTGGCTACACCTTC.

This clonotype was observed a few times. A read error may account for a junction end that differs from germline. The rearrangement uses TRBV5-5 and TRBJ2-7, with D unclear. Germline V lookup: CDR1 SGHKS, CDR2 YYEKEE (reference sequence). The CDR3 runs to 13 residues. CDR3 nucleotides: TGTGCCGGCAGCTTGGGTTCGTTTCCCGAGCAGTACTTC. It is translated as CAGSLGSFPEQYF.

The chain uses TRBV24-1 and TRBJ2-1; either TRBD1 or TRBD2 may supply D (5 bases each). Germline CDR1 and CDR2: KGHDR and SFDVKD. V lost 8 bases to trimming and J lost 9 bases, with 19 bases between them. CDR3 length: 14 residues. The CDR3 region has the DNA TGTGCCACCAACGACCGGGACCATGAGTGTGAGCAGTTCTTC. This sequence encodes CATNDRDHECEQFF.

For this clonotype: Sequence at one end of the junction differs from germline and may be a read error. The gene calls are TRBV11-3 and TRBJ1-1; D remains ambiguous. The germline V gene encodes CDR1 SGHNT and CDR2 YENEEA. CDR3 size: 15 residues. The CDR3 is CASSPATAGDTVAFF. In DNA, the CDR3 is TGTGCCAGTAGCCCCGCCACCGCAGGTGACACTGTAGCTTTCTTT.

Notes on this clonotype: One end of the junction varies from germline; a read error may be responsible. The chain employs TRBV10-3 and TRBJ1-3; 9 bases agree with TRBD1. Germline V gives CDR1 ENHRY, CDR2 SYGVKD. The CDR3 runs 15 residues. The CDR3 bases are TGTACCATCAGTGGGACAGGGCGCACTGGAAACACCATATATTTT. Translation gives CTISGTGRTGNTIYF.

A remark on this clonotype: An end of the junction differs from the germline gene, which may be a read error. The gene calls are TRBV6-5 and TRBJ1-2; D call uncertain. Germline V CDR1 and CDR2: MNHEY, SVGAGI. The CDR3 is made up of 16 amino acids. The CDR3 bases are TGTGCCAGTAGTTACTCGCACAGACCCTCTAATTATGGCTACACCTTC. Residues: CASSYSHRPSNYGYTF.

This clonotype was counted between two and nine times. The chain carries TRBV5-1 and TRBJ2-1, with 7 bases aligning to TRBD1. The CDR3 runs to 14 residues. The germline V gene has CDR1 SGHRS and CDR2 YFSETQ. Trimming removed 4 bases from V and 2 bases from J; junction bases left unmatched: 3. The CDR3 DNA reads TGCGCCAGCAGCAGGGACAGCACCTACAATGAGCAGTTCTTC. Translation: CASSRDSTYNEQFF.

This chain connects TRBV29-1 to TRBJ2-3; a weak D match, TRBD1 (5 bases). The germline gives CDR1 SQVTM, CDR2 ANQGSEA. Between the trimmed V and J ends, which lost 5 bases and 15 bases, there was a span of 24 bases. This CDR3 spans 13 amino acids. This chain's CDR3 is CSVTGQGIDTQYF. CDR3 DNA sequence: TGCAGCGTTACTGGGCAGGGCATAGATACCCAATATTTT.

As for this clonotype: The junction shows a germline mismatch at one end, possibly a read error. The V call is TRBV11-1, the J call TRBJ2-7, with unresolved D. The CDR3 spans 15 residues. The germline gives CDR1 SGHAT, CDR2 FQDESV (reference sequence). DNA of the CDR3: TGTGCCAGCAGCTTAAAGGCTTCCACCTCCTACCAGCAGTACTTC. This encodes CASSLKASTSYQQYF.

Concerning this clonotype: The junction and the germline gene differ at one end; a read error may be behind it. The V and J genes are TRBV5-4 and TRBJ2-3; TRBD2 matches 12 bases. The CDR3 is made up of 16 amino acids. CDR1 is SGHNT, CDR2 YYREEE, per germline (reference sequence). CDR3 region: CASSPTSGRGTDTQFF. CDR3 DNA sequence: TGTGCCAGCAGTCCGACTAGCGGGAGAGGGACAGATACACAGTTTTTT.

J is TRBJ1-1 and V is TRBV11-2; D perhaps matches TRBD1 (6 bases). Germline values: CDR1 SGHAT, CDR2 FQNNGV. Trimming pared 3 bases from V and 0 bases from J, leaving 26 bases between. This CDR3 comprises 20 residues. The CDR3 is CASSFTGLGLEDLLNTEAFF. The CDR3 nucleotides are TGTGCCAGCAGCTTTACAGGGTTGGGCCTTGAGGATTTATTGAACACTGAAGCTTTCTTT.

A remark on this clonotype: Mismatch with germline at one junction end may stem from a read error. V and J are TRBV4-3 and TRBJ2-3; 10 bases map to TRBD2. The CDR3 is 17 amino acids. Germline lookup yields CDR1 LGHNA and CDR2 YSLEER. CDR3: CASSHDGPSGRTDTKYF. The CDR3 nucleotides read TGCGCAAGCAGCCATGATGGGCCTAGCGGGAGAACAGATACGAAGTATTTT.

Comments on this clonotype: The conserved phenylalanine or tryptophan is not found at the CDR3 terminus, so this likely reflects a read error. V is TRBV7-9 and J is TRBJ2-1; either TRBD1 or TRBD2 may supply D (6 bases each). CDR1 SEHNR and CDR2 FQNEAQ come from the germline V gene (reference sequence). This CDR3 comprises 15 residues. In nucleotides, the CDR3 is TGTGCCAGCAGCCCCCCCGGGGGCGGAAACAACGAGCAGTTCTTA. The encoded protein is CASSPPGGGNNEQFL.

The chain has TRBV24-1 and TRBJ2-1, with TRBD2 identical over 9 bases. V was clipped by 1 base and J by 6 bases; unmatched bases: 3. From germline, CDR1 is KGHDR and CDR2 SFDVKD. CDR3 length: 15 amino acids. The CDR3 DNA sequence: TGTGCCACCAGTGATTTTTCTAGCGGGGCCAATGAGCAGTTCTTC. Protein sequence: CATSDFSSGANEQFF.